The 28 T cell receptor beta chains below all came from one sample that was sequenced in a study of blood T cell repertoires in COVID-19. TCRdb's table, derived via immunoSEQ multiplex PCR, lists solely in-frame clones and lacks some. The table has about 300,000 clones, approximately 90% seen once. Sequenced material: PBMCs or T cells enriched from blood (not recorded which). These receptors were obtained from a man in his thirties or forties who had recovered from COVID-19.

This rearrangement joins TRBV6-5 to TRBJ2-1, with 11 bases matching TRBD2. The junction had 11 bases not matched to a gene; V was cut back by 4 bases and J by 9 bases. The germline CDR1 and CDR2 sequences are MNHEY and SVGAGI. The CDR3 loop spans 16 amino acids. CDR3: CASSSFSGRALGEQFF. The CDR3 DNA is TGTGCCAGCAGTTCATTTAGCGGGAGGGCCCTAGGTGAGCAGTTCTTC.

This chain uses TRBV7-8 with TRBJ2-5, with 8 bases matching TRBD2. V was clipped by 5 bases and J by 3 bases; unmatched bases: 5. Germline V gene lookup returns CDR1 SGHVS and CDR2 FQNEAQ. This CDR3 contains 14 residues. The chain's CDR3 is CASSPREGEETQYF. For the CDR3, the DNA is TGTGCCAGCAGCCCTCGGGAGGGCGAAGAGACCCAGTACTTC.

This clone has only one observation. The V gene is TRBV27, the J gene TRBJ2-7, with 10 nucleotides matching TRBD1. Trimming at V came to 7 bases and at J to 6 bases, leaving 9 bases not matched to a gene. The V gene's germline CDR1 is MNHEY and CDR2 SMNVEV (reference sequence). CDR3 length equals 14 residues. The CDR3 sequence is CASTPGTGAGEQYF. The CDR3 DNA follows: TGTGCCAGCACCCCAGGGACAGGGGCCGGCGAGCAGTACTTC.

The chain links TRBV29-1 to TRBJ2-1; a weak D match, TRBD2 (6 bases). Germline loops: CDR1 SQVTM, CDR2 ANQGSEA. This CDR3 region has 14 residues. V lost 5 bases and J 8 bases, leaving 19 bases between the germline ends. CDR3 loop: CSVRGVPTGDEQFF. The DNA for the CDR3 is TGCAGCGTTCGGGGCGTCCCGACGGGGGATGAGCAGTTCTTC.

CDR3 nucleotide sequence: TGTGCCACCAGTGATTTCGGGAGGGAAGGCACAGATACGCAGTATTTT. Its translation: CATSDFGREGTDTQYF. The chain employs TRBV24-1 and TRBJ2-3, with 8 nucleotides matching TRBD2. The junction had 3 bases not matched to a gene; V was cut back by 1 base and J by 1 base. This CDR3 region has 16 residues. Germline V CDR1 and CDR2: KGHDR, SFDVKD.

This chain joins TRBV9 and TRBJ1-2; TRBD1 matches at 10 bases. This CDR3 spans 13 amino acids. The J segment lost 8 bases and the V segment lost 8 bases, leaving 9 bases of the junction unmatched. Germline V gene sequence: CDR1 SGDLS, CDR2 YYNGEE. The CDR3 spells CASRQGATSGYTF. The CDR3 nucleotides are TGTGCCAGTCGACAGGGGGCAACGAGCGGCTACACCTTC.

This chain joins TRBV6-5 and TRBJ2-3; 9 nucleotides agree with TRBD2. This CDR3 has 16 amino acids. Germline values: CDR1 MNHEY, CDR2 SVGAGI. V was pared by 3 bases and J by 1 base, with 5 bases of the junction left unmatched. CDR3 sequence reads: CASSYGGRGGTDTQYF. CDR3 nucleotide sequence: TGTGCCAGCAGTTATGGCGGGAGGGGGGGCACAGATACGCAGTATTTT.

The chain couples TRBV10-3 to TRBJ1-5; possibly TRBD1 for D (6 bases). Germline lookup yields CDR1 ENHRY and CDR2 SYGVKD. V gave up 2 bases and J gave up 6 bases, with 17 bases separating them. CDR3 length: 16 residues. The CDR3 nucleotides read TGTGCCATCAGTGAGACGGGAGGGGGATCAGGTCAGCCCCAGCATTTT. Protein product: CAISETGGGSGQPQHF.

The chain couples TRBV2 to TRBJ2-6; D is possibly TRBD2 (5 bases). The germline gives CDR1 SNHLY, CDR2 FYNNEI. The CDR3 is 16 amino acids. The V and J ends lost 1 base and 4 bases respectively, with 11 bases between them. The CDR3: CASSEGVGRGANVLTF. The CDR3 region has the DNA TGTGCCAGCAGTGAAGGGGTTGGGAGAGGGGCCAACGTCCTGACTTTC.

This rearrangement joins TRBV18 to TRBJ2-7; a possible D gene is TRBD1 (5 bases). Germline V CDR1 and CDR2: KGHSH, LQKENI. This CDR3 is built from 17 residues. The V end lost 3 bases, the J end lost 0 bases, and 18 bases lay between the germline ends. The CDR3 sequence is CASSPPTSTAISYEQYF. DNA of the CDR3: TGTGCCAGCTCACCCCCTACCTCGACAGCGATCTCCTACGAGCAGTACTTC. Full variable domain (missing parts from reference TRBV18 and TRBJ2-7): NAGVMQNPRHLVRRRGQEARLRCSPMKGHSHVYWYRQLPEEGLKFMVYLQKENIIDESGMPKERFSAEFPKEGPSILRIQQVVRGDSAAYFCASSPPTSTAISYEQYFGPGTRLTVT.

CDR3: CATSADMGGLAGLRNTGELFF. The CDR3 DNA follows: TGTGCCACCAGTGCCGATATGGGAGGACTAGCGGGTTTAAGGAACACCGGGGAGCTGTTTTTT. The chain has TRBV24-1 and TRBJ2-2, with 11 bases matching TRBD2. The CDR3 totals 21 residues. The germline V gene encodes CDR1 KGHDR and CDR2 SFDVKD. With 5 bases clipped from V and 1 base from J, the junction kept 17 bases outside the gene matches.

The chain uses TRBV6-4 and TRBJ2-1; maybe TRBD1 (6 bases). CDR1 and CDR2 (germline): MRHNA, SNTAGT. This CDR3 contains 16 residues. The V end lost 2 bases, the J end lost 0 bases, and 11 bases lay between the germline ends. Here the CDR3 reads CASSDDGGSSYNEQFF. CDR3 sequence (DNA): TGTGCCAGCAGTGACGATGGGGGCAGCTCCTACAATGAGCAGTTCTTC.

The chain has TRBV5-1 and TRBJ2-2; possible D gene TRBD1, 5 bases. This CDR3 has 17 residues. From germline, CDR1 is SGHRS and CDR2 YFSETQ. V dropped 0 bases and J dropped 1 base, with 13 bases sitting between them. The CDR3 DNA follows: TGCGCCAGCAGCTTGGGAGTGGCGCAGGGGAACACCGGGGAGCTGTTTTTT. Translated, it gives CASSLGVAQGNTGELFF. Drawing the rest from reference TRBV5-1 and TRBJ2-2, the complete variable domain is KAGVTQTPRYLIKTRGQQVTLSCSPISGHRSVSWYQQTPGQGLQFLFEYFSETQRNKGNFPGRFSGRQFSNSRSEMNVSTLELGDSALYLCASSLGVAQGNTGELFFGEGSRLTVL.

The CDR3: CASSQVGQRRGEAFF. The CDR3 bases are TGTGCCAGCAGCCAAGTGGGACAGCGGAGGGGTGAAGCTTTCTTT. V gene TRBV4-2 combines with J gene TRBJ1-1, with 7 bases aligning to TRBD1. CDR1 is LGHNA, CDR2 YNFKEQ, per germline. The CDR3 runs to 15 residues. Germline trimming cut 1 base from V and 7 bases from J; bases unmatched to any gene: 9.

V is TRBV4-1 and J is TRBJ2-6, with D hard to call. Trimming took off 1 base at V and 4 bases at J, with 8 bases between the two ends. This CDR3 spans 15 amino acids. Germline V gene data show CDR1 as MGHRA and CDR2 as YSYEKL. The CDR3 DNA follows: TGCGCCAGCAGCCAAGGCACAGCCGGGGCCAACGTCCTGACTTTC. Protein sequence: CASSQGTAGANVLTF.

This clone has a handful of counts. The chain has TRBV30 and TRBJ1-1, with 8 bases fitting TRBD1. CDR3 length: 13 residues. J was trimmed by 5 bases and V by 5 bases; bases with no gene match: 7. CDR1 is GTSNPN and CDR2 is SVGIG in the germline V gene (reference sequence). The CDR3 spells CAWSTGDGTEAFF. The DNA for the CDR3 is TGTGCCTGGTCGACAGGGGATGGAACTGAAGCTTTCTTT.

The gene calls are TRBV28 and TRBJ2-2; 8 nucleotides line up with TRBD1. The CDR3 sequence is 15 residues long. V was pared by 6 bases and J by 1 base, with 4 bases of the junction left unmatched. The germline CDR1 and CDR2 sequences are MDHEN and SYDVKM. This CDR3 reads CASSSDRGNTGELFF. The DNA for the CDR3 is TGTGCCAGCAGCTCTGACAGGGGGAACACCGGGGAGCTGTTTTTT.

J is TRBJ2-6 and V is TRBV3-1 (or the pseudogene TRBV3-2); D remains unclear. The germline V and J ends were trimmed by 2 bases and 0 bases, with 17 bases remaining between them. The germline V gene has CDR1 LGHDT and CDR2 YNNKEL (reference sequence). CDR3 length equals 19 residues. CDR3 nucleotides: TGTGCCAGCAGCCAAAGGTGGGCGTCAGTGGGCTCTGGGGCCAACGTCCTGACTTTC. Translating gives CASSQRWASVGSGANVLTF.

V gene TRBV4-1 combines with J gene TRBJ1-2; 7 bases line up with TRBD1. This CDR3 contains 13 residues. Germline CDR1 reads MGHRA; CDR2 reads YSYEKL. The V gene end was trimmed by 4 bases and the J gene end by 5 bases; junction bases not matched to a gene: 4. The CDR3 nucleotides read TGCGCCAGCAGCCCACTGGACAGGTATGGCTACACCTTC. The encoded protein is CASSPLDRYGYTF.

The V call is TRBV10-1, the J call TRBJ2-1; 16 positions match TRBD2. The CDR3 covers 17 residues. V dropped 3 bases and J dropped 5; count of bases not matched to a gene: 4. Germline assignment: CDR1 WNHNN and CDR2 SYGVQD (reference sequence). As DNA, the CDR3 is TGCGCCAGCAGTGACCCGGGACTAGCGGGAGGGGACAATGAGCAGTTCTTC. It specifies CASSDPGLAGGDNEQFF.

V usage is TRBV30 and J usage is TRBJ2-6; TRBD1 might be the D (6 bases). CDR3 size: 15 residues. Trimming removed 5 bases from V and 0 bases from J, with 11 bases in between. The V gene's germline CDR1 is GTSNPN and CDR2 SVGIG (reference sequence). The CDR3 DNA follows: TGTGCCTGGGTTAGGGACAACTCTGGGGCCAACGTCCTGACTTTC. This codes for CAWVRDNSGANVLTF.

V usage is TRBV2 and J usage is TRBJ2-5; D perhaps matches TRBD2 (6 bases). The CDR3 contains 14 residues. Germline V gene sequence: CDR1 SNHLY, CDR2 FYNNEI. The V gene lost 4 bases and the J gene lost 3 bases, with 12 bases spanning the gap. The DNA of the CDR3 is TGTGCCAGCAGTGGGGGCCGGAGGGAAGAGACCCAGTACTTC. Translated: CASSGGRREETQYF.

The V and J genes are TRBV19 and TRBJ2-1; perhaps TRBD1 as D (6 bases). V was shortened by 4 bases and J by 7 bases, with 32 bases between the two germline ends. Germline V gene sequence: CDR1 LNHDA, CDR2 SQIVND (reference sequence). This CDR3 has 20 amino acids. The CDR3 DNA reads as TGTGCCAGTAGTAGGGGGCCAGGGACGAAGGGTTGGGGGCCTATAAATGAGCAGTTCTTC. Its translation is CASSRGPGTKGWGPINEQFF.

The J gene is TRBJ1-1, the V gene TRBV11-2, with D uncertain. In germline, CDR1 is SGHAT, CDR2 FQNNGV. Trimming removed 1 base from V and 1 base from J, with 10 bases in between. The CDR3 contains 15 residues. For the CDR3, the DNA is TGTGCCAGCAGCTTAGCCCGAGGTGGGAACACTGAAGCTTTCTTT. Its translation: CASSLARGGNTEAFF.

The chain carries TRBV7-8 and TRBJ1-1; D ambiguous. Germline V lookup: CDR1 SGHVS, CDR2 FQNEAQ. V was cut by 7 bases and J by 6 bases, with 12 bases left in between. The CDR3 covers 12 residues. The CDR3 DNA is TGTGCCAGCACCTTTGGGCCCTCTGAAGCTTTCTTT. The encoded protein is CASTFGPSEAFF.

The V call is TRBV5-1, the J call TRBJ2-3; 7 nucleotides match TRBD2. Looked up from germline, CDR1 is SGHRS and CDR2 is YFSETQ. This CDR3 region has 15 residues. The V and J ends lost 2 bases and 2 bases, in that order; junction bases with no gene match: 5. The CDR3 sequence: CASSLVGGFTDTQYF. DNA of the CDR3: TGCGCCAGCAGCTTAGTGGGAGGGTTCACAGATACGCAGTATTTT.

The V call is TRBV6-4, the J call TRBJ2-1; the D is unclear. The CDR3 sequence is 16 residues long. Looked up from germline, CDR1 is MRHNA and CDR2 is SNTAGT. V was shortened by 0 bases and J by 0 bases, with 9 bases between the two germline ends. CDR3 protein: CASSDSGRSSYNEQFF. The DNA for the CDR3 is TGTGCCAGCAGTGACTCGGGCCGAAGCTCCTACAATGAGCAGTTCTTC.

The chain employs TRBV5-1 and TRBJ2-1; tentatively, D is TRBD2 (7 bases). The length of the CDR3 is 13 residues. Trimming took 5 bases from V and 7 from J, leaving 13 bases between them. The germline gives CDR1 SGHRS, CDR2 YFSETQ. DNA of the CDR3: TGCGCCAGCAGTTTCGGGGGGCGGAATGAGCAGTTCTTC. Translated: CASSFGGRNEQFF.